Listed below are T cell receptor beta chains from one sample, sequenced in a study of cytomegalovirus exposure and HLA in healthy donors. The protocol was immunoSEQ multiplex PCR, while the TCRdb copy is restricted to in-frame clones and leaves out a portion. The sample has about 200,000 clones, 82% seen once; the top ten hold less than 3%. The sequencing sample was made of PBMCs. Receptors were obtained from a woman aged 40 to 55 in good health and CMV-seronegative. Both conserved end residues are part of each CDR3. Each record gives: CDR3 protein, CDR3 DNA, D gene, J gene, CDR3 length, V gene, clone size. A D gene is named only where the DNA matches it firmly. Size values are once, few and many counts, or a class for expanded clones, and some rows have none.

CASSRSGRVDNEQFF	TGTGCCAGCAGTCGTAGCGGGAGGGTTGACAATGAGCAGTTCTTC	TRBD2	TRBJ2-1	15	TRBV7-9	.
CASSSQGKGPYNEQFF	TGTGCCAGCAGCTCTCAGGGGAAGGGTCCTTACAATGAGCAGTTCTTC	.	TRBJ2-1	16	TRBV11-2	.
CATKPGQLVYEQYF	TGTGCTACTAAACCGGGACAACTTGTCTACGAGCAGTACTTC	.	TRBJ2-7	14	TRBV2	.
CASRIGGLNQPQHF	TGTGCCAGTAGAATAGGGGGGCTAAATCAGCCCCAGCATTTT	.	TRBJ1-5	14	TRBV19	.
CASSLVSRMSMNTEAFF	TGTGCCAGCAGCTTAGTCTCCAGGATGAGCATGAACACTGAAGCTTTCTTT	.	TRBJ1-1	17	TRBV7-2	.
CASSLTTAGLSYEQYF	TGTGCCAGCAGCTTAACTACAGCGGGACTGTCCTACGAGCAGTACTTC	TRBD2	TRBJ2-7	16	TRBV5-6	.
CASRRGQGPYEQYF	TGTGCCAGCAGACGAGGACAGGGGCCGTACGAGCAGTACTTC	TRBD1	TRBJ2-7	14	TRBV27	.
CSVRTSGLNTGELFF	TGCAGCGTCCGGACTAGCGGGCTGAACACCGGGGAGCTGTTTTTT	TRBD2	TRBJ2-2	15	TRBV29-1	.
CASSPRTSGPYEQYF	TGCGCCAGCAGCCCACGGACTAGCGGACCTTACGAGCAGTACTTC	TRBD2	TRBJ2-7	15	TRBV5-1	.
CASSSTIAALSYEQYF	TGTGCCAGCAGCTCCACTATAGCAGCCCTCTCCTACGAGCAGTACTTC	.	TRBJ2-7	16	TRBV7-9	.
CASSIVLGSYNEQFF	TGTGCCAGTAGTATTGTTCTCGGCTCCTACAATGAGCAGTTCTTC	.	TRBJ2-1	15	TRBV19	few
CASSENSGRDTGELFF	TGTGCCAGCAGTGAAAATAGCGGGAGGGATACCGGGGAGCTGTTTTTT	TRBD2	TRBJ2-2	16	TRBV9	once
CASSGGGNNEQFF	TGTGCCAGCAGCGGGGGGGGCAACAATGAGCAGTTCTTC	.	TRBJ2-1	13	TRBV5-5	.
CASSLAVGDEQYF	TGTGCCAGCAGCCTCGCGGTAGGGGACGAGCAGTACTTC	.	TRBJ2-7	13	TRBV5-8	.
CASSQGLARVPGELFF	TGCGCCAGCAGCCAAGGACTAGCGCGAGTCCCCGGGGAGCTGTTTTTT	TRBD2	TRBJ2-2	16	TRBV4-1	.
CASSPGLDIQYF	TGTGCCAGCAGTCCTGGACTCGACATTCAGTACTTC	.	TRBJ2-4	12	TRBV27	.
CAWSKKAANTEAFF	TGTGCCTGGAGTAAGAAGGCGGCGAACACTGAAGCTTTCTTT	.	TRBJ1-1	14	TRBV30	.
CASSHPNVDRHSYGYTF	TGCGCCAGCAGCCACCCCAACGTGGACAGGCACAGCTATGGCTACACCTTC	TRBD1	TRBJ1-2	17	TRBV4-1	.
CASSSSGTGEDEQYF	TGTGCCAGCAGTTCTTCCGGGACAGGGGAGGACGAGCAGTACTTC	TRBD1	TRBJ2-7	15	TRBV28	.
CAWSGRGPETQYF	TGTGCCTGGAGTGGGCGGGGACCTGAGACCCAGTACTTC	.	TRBJ2-5	13	TRBV30	.
CASSLRPLAQFF	TGTGCCAGCAGCCTGCGACCCCTAGCCCAGTTCTTC	.	TRBJ2-1	12	TRBV7-8	.
CASSVSGYSYEQYF	TGTGCCAGCAGTGTCTCGGGTTACTCCTACGAGCAGTACTTC	.	TRBJ2-7	14	TRBV6-1	.
CASSFGSVETQYF	TGCGCCAGCAGCTTTGGGAGTGTGGAGACCCAGTACTTC	.	TRBJ2-5	13	TRBV5-1	.
CASVSLGQGGNTIYF	TGTGCCAGCGTGTCACTCGGACAGGGCGGGAACACCATATATTTT	TRBD1	TRBJ1-3	15	TRBV27	.
CASSGTGSRNIQYF	TGTGCCAGCAGCGGTACAGGGTCACGAAACATTCAGTACTTC	.	TRBJ2-4	14	TRBV5-5	.
CASSPRLQGALAFF	TGTGCCAGCAGCCCCAGACTACAGGGGGCGTTAGCTTTCTTT	TRBD1	TRBJ1-1	14	TRBV11-2	.
CASSLTAIYGYTF	TGTGCCAGCAGTCTGACAGCGATCTATGGCTACACCTTC	.	TRBJ1-2	13	TRBV6-5	.
CASSLEVASYEQYF	TGCGCCAGCAGCTTGGAAGTAGCATCCTACGAGCAGTACTTC	.	TRBJ2-7	14	TRBV5-1	few